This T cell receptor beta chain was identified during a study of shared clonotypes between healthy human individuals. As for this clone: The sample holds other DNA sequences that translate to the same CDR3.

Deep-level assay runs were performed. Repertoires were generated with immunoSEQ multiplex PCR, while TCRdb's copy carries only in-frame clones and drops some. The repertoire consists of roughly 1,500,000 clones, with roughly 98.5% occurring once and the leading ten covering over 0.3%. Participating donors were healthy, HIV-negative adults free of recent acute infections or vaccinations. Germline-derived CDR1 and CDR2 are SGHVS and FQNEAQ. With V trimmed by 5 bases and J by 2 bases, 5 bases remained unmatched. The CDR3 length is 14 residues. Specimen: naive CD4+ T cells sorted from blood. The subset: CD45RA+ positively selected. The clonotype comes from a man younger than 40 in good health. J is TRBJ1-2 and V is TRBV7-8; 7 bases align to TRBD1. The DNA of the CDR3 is TGTGCCAGCAGCCTGGGACAGAAAAACTATGGCTACACCTTC. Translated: CASSLGQKNYGYTF.